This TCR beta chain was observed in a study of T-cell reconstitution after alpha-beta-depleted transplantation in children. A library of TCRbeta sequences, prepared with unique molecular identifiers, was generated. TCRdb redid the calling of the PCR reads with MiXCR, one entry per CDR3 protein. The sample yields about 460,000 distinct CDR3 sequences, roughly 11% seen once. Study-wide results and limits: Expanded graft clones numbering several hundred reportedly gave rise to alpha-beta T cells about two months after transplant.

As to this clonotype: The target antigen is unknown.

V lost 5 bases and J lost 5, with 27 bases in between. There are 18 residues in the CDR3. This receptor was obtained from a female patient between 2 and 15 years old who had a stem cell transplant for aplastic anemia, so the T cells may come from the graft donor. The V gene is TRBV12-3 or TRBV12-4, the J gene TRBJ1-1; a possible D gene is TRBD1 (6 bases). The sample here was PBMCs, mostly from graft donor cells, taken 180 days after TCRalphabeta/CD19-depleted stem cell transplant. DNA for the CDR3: TGTGCCAGCAGTCCCCTCTGGGGGCGAATAGGGGTTAGGACTGAAGCTTTCTTT. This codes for CASSPLWGRIGVRTEAFF.